Listed below are T cell receptor beta chains from one sample, sequenced in a study of blood T cell repertoires in COVID-19. Clones were read by immunoSEQ multiplex PCR, and TCRdb kept only the in-frame ones, dropping some. This sample has 250,000 to 350,000 clones, with approximately 84% found just once. Sequencing was carried out using peripheral blood. The receptors come from a human donor with COVID-19, enrolled during active disease. The donor label of this sample is uncertain. Both conserved end residues are part of each CDR3. The D gene is left open where the match is weak. Only some rows state a clone size, as once, few, many or a class for expanded clones.

J | V | D | size | CDR3 | DNA
TRBJ1-4 | TRBV27 | NA | NA | CASSPGGSTEKLFF | TGTGCCAGCAGCCCCGGGGGGTCTACCGAAAAACTGTTTTTT
TRBJ1-6 | TRBV7-6 | TRBD1 | NA | CASSAQGAVSPLHF | TGTGCCAGCAGCGCTCAGGGGGCAGTTTCACCCCTCCACTTT
TRBJ2-3 | TRBV19 | TRBD2 | NA | CASNREGQDTQYF | TGTGCCAGTAACCGGGAGGGCCAAGATACGCAGTATTTT
TRBJ2-1 | TRBV7-2 | TRBD2 | NA | CASSLQSGAGYNEQFF | TGTGCCAGCAGCTTACAGTCGGGAGCGGGGTACAATGAGCAGTTCTTC
TRBJ1-1 | TRBV5-1 | NA | NA | CASSLEAVGGMNTEAFF | TGCGCCAGCAGCCTGGAGGCAGTGGGAGGTATGAACACTGAAGCTTTCTTT
TRBJ2-3 | TRBV11-3 | NA | NA | CASSFPDRDTQYF | TGTGCCAGCAGCTTCCCCGACAGGGATACGCAGTATTTT
TRBJ1-1 | TRBV19 | TRBD1 | NA | CASSFTGGTEAFF | TGTGCCAGTAGTTTTACAGGGGGCACTGAAGCTTTCTTT
TRBJ2-3 | TRBV18 | NA | NA | CASSSSTDTQYF | TGTGCCAGCTCATCTAGCACAGATACGCAGTATTTT
TRBJ2-7 | TRBV28 | TRBD2 | once | CASSSQTSGRGYEQYF | TGTGCCAGCAGTTCACAGACTAGCGGGAGGGGGTACGAGCAGTACTTC
TRBJ1-1 | TRBV3-1/TRBV3-2 | NA | NA | CASSQGKGAWDTEAFF | TGTGCCAGCAGCCAAGGGAAGGGAGCATGGGACACTGAAGCTTTCTTT
TRBJ2-1 | TRBV15 | NA | NA | CATSSGERPYNEQFF | TGTGCCACCAGCTCCGGGGAGAGGCCCTACAATGAGCAGTTCTTC
TRBJ2-6 | TRBV28 | NA | NA | CASSMDSSGANVLTF | TGTGCCAGCAGTATGGACAGCTCTGGGGCCAACGTCCTGACTTTC
TRBJ2-7 | TRBV5-4 | TRBD2 | NA | CASSLLGTTYEQYF | TGTGCCAGCAGCTTGTTAGGGACTACCTACGAGCAGTACTTC
TRBJ1-1 | TRBV18 | TRBD1 | few | CASSTVGGGLNTEAFF | TGTGCCAGCTCGACCGTAGGGGGCGGGTTGAACACTGAAGCTTTCTTT
TRBJ2-7 | TRBV4-1 | NA | NA | CASSQDGQGGYEQYF | TGCGCCAGCAGCCAAGATGGCCAGGGTGGCTACGAGCAGTACTTC
TRBJ1-6 | TRBV7-2 | TRBD1 | NA | CASSLVLGQGGSPLHF | TGTGCCAGCAGCTTAGTATTGGGACAGGGAGGTTCACCCCTCCACTTT
TRBJ2-3 | TRBV29-1 | TRBD2 | NA | CSVVEAGADTQYF | TGCAGCGTAGTCGAAGCGGGAGCCGATACGCAGTATTTT
TRBJ2-7 | TRBV5-1 | TRBD1 | NA | CASSPNRGEYEQYF | TGCGCCAGCAGCCCGAACAGGGGTGAGTACGAGCAGTACTTC
TRBJ1-1 | TRBV19 | NA | NA | CASNAPGEGEAFF | TGTGCCAGCAATGCCCCGGGGGAGGGTGAAGCTTTCTTT
TRBJ2-2 | TRBV19 | TRBD1 | NA | CASSIDHRGHEHRGAVF | TGTGCCAGTAGTATAGATCACAGGGGGCACGAACACCGGGGAGCTGTTTTT
TRBJ2-3 | TRBV7-2 | NA | NA | CASLEGRTGTDTQYF | TGTGCCAGCTTGGAAGGGAGGACGGGCACAGATACGCAGTATTTT
TRBJ2-1 | TRBV24-1 | TRBD2 | NA | CATSNSGSIDNEQFF | TGTGCCACCAGTAATAGCGGGAGCATCGACAATGAGCAGTTCTTC
TRBJ2-2 | TRBV7-7 | TRBD1 | NA | CASSLRGPGTGAAGELFF | TGTGCTAGCAGCTTACGGGGCCCCGGGACAGGGGCGGCCGGGGAGCTGTTTTTT
TRBJ2-3 | TRBV3-1/TRBV3-2 | NA | NA | CASSLRNSRDTQYF | TGTGCCAGCAGCCTCCGGAATTCTAGAGATACGCAGTATTTT
TRBJ2-1 | TRBV5-1 | TRBD2 | NA | CASSYTTSSNEQFF | TGCGCCAGCAGCTACACGACTAGCTCCAATGAGCAGTTCTTC
TRBJ2-3 | TRBV2 | TRBD2 | NA | CASSPGGGGRDTQYF | TGTGCCAGCAGCCCCGGGGGGGGTGGTAGAGATACGCAGTATTTT
TRBJ1-1 | TRBV13 | TRBD1 | NA | CASRGQGARVRAFF | TGTGCCAGCAGGGGACAGGGGGCGCGGGTAAGAGCTTTCTTT
TRBJ2-7 | TRBV2 | NA | NA | CASSVTVYEQYF | TGTGCCAGCAGTGTTACGGTTTACGAGCAGTACTTC
TRBJ2-1 | TRBV6-2/TRBV6-3 | NA | NA | CASSYAGYNEQFF | TGTGCCAGCAGTTACGCGGGGTACAATGAGCAGTTCTTC
TRBJ1-2 | TRBV2 | TRBD1 | NA | CASSGQGFGYTF | TGTGCCAGCAGTGGACAGGGTTTCGGCTACACCTTC
TRBJ2-2 | TRBV3-1/TRBV3-2 | TRBD2 | NA | CASSRLLAANTGELFF | TGTGCCAGCAGCCGATTACTAGCGGCCAACACCGGGGAGCTGTTTTTT
TRBJ2-7 | TRBV2 | TRBD2 | NA | CASNVAGGSYEQYF | TGTGCCAGCAATGTTGCGGGAGGGTCCTACGAGCAGTACTTC
TRBJ1-3 | TRBV30 | NA | NA | CAWSGGSGNTIYF | TGTGCCTGGAGTGGAGGATCTGGAAACACCATATATTTT
TRBJ2-1 | TRBV28 | TRBD1 | NA | CASSSRLRDRVLF | TGTGCCAGCAGTTCCCGCCTCCGGGACAGGGTTCTCTTC
TRBJ2-2 | TRBV5-1 | TRBD1 | NA | CASHDGQGRTGELFF | TGCGCCAGCCACGATGGACAGGGGAGGACCGGGGAGCTGTTTTTT
TRBJ1-2 | TRBV10-2 | NA | once | CASSEQAAYGYTF | TGCGCCAGCAGTGAACAGGCAGCCTATGGCTACACCTTC
TRBJ1-1 | TRBV19 | TRBD1 | NA | CASTQGVWTEAFF | TGTGCCAGTACTCAGGGGGTTTGGACTGAAGCTTTCTTT
TRBJ1-5 | TRBV18 | TRBD1 | NA | CASQPGQEQPQHF | TGTGCCAGCCAACCGGGACAGGAACAGCCCCAGCATTTT
TRBJ2-7 | TRBV7-2 | NA | few | CASSSPGQQVGEQYF | TGTGCCAGCAGCTCCCCAGGACAGCAGGTGGGTGAGCAGTACTTC
TRBJ2-5 | TRBV19 | TRBD2 | NA | CASSPTGTSGRGTQYF | TGTGCCAGTAGCCCTACCGGGACTAGCGGGAGAGGGACCCAGTACTTC
TRBJ1-2 | TRBV5-4 | NA | NA | CASSRSGGVGYTF | TGTGCCAGCAGCCGCTCCGGAGGGGTTGGCTACACCTTC
TRBJ1-6 | TRBV30 | NA | NA | CAWTDYYNSPLHF | TGTGCCTGGACAGACTACTATAATTCACCCCTCCACTTT
TRBJ2-3 | TRBV7-4 | NA | NA | CASSLPNSIWRTFSTDTQYF | TGTGCCAGCAGCTTGCCGAATTCGATCTGGAGGACTTTTAGCACAGATACGCAGTATTTT
TRBJ2-5 | TRBV7-2 | NA | NA | CASSSTLQETQYF | TGTGCCAGCAGCTCTACCCTCCAAGAGACCCAGTACTTC
TRBJ2-4 | TRBV4-3 | NA | NA | CASSQDPTTGSLGNIQYF | TGCGCCAGCAGCCAAGATCCCACAACAGGGAGCCTGGGGAACATTCAGTACTTC
TRBJ1-1 | TRBV11-2 | NA | NA | CASSPRGSGTEAFF | TGTGCCAGCAGCCCCCGGGGGTCGGGCACTGAAGCTTTCTTT
TRBJ2-3 | TRBV28 | TRBD2 | NA | CASSSNRVGRTDTQYF | TGTGCCAGCAGTTCGAACCGGGTCGGGAGGACAGATACGCAGTATTTT
TRBJ1-2 | TRBV5-6 | TRBD1 | NA | CASSFLQGARANYGYTF | TGTGCCAGCAGCTTCCTCCAGGGGGCGAGGGCTAACTATGGCTACACCTTC
TRBJ1-2 | TRBV19 | NA | NA | CASNQQGPYSNYGYTF | TGTGCCAGTAATCAACAGGGCCCCTACTCTAACTATGGCTACACCTTC
TRBJ2-7 | TRBV7-3 | NA | NA | CASSKQGSGEQYF | TGTGCCAGCAGCAAGCAGGGTTCTGGCGAGCAGTACTTC
TRBJ1-6 | TRBV5-1 | NA | NA | CASSLSGTGDSPLHF | TGCGCCAGCAGCTTGTCCGGGACTGGTGATTCACCCCTCCACTTT
TRBJ2-2 | TRBV4-1 | TRBD1 | NA | CASRRPGQGNTGELFF | TGCGCCAGCAGGCGTCCGGGACAGGGGAACACCGGGGAGCTGTTTTTT
TRBJ2-2 | TRBV19 | TRBD1 | NA | CASSTWDSPNTGELFF | TGTGCCAGTAGTACGTGGGACAGCCCGAACACCGGGGAGCTGTTTTTT
TRBJ2-7 | TRBV28 | NA | NA | CASSVAGSSYEQYF | TGTGCCAGCAGTGTTGCAGGGTCCTCCTACGAGCAGTACTTC
TRBJ1-2 | TRBV18 | NA | NA | CASSTSQTGSRGYTF | TGTGCCAGCTCAACTTCGCAAACAGGGAGTCGGGGCTACACCTTC
TRBJ2-5 | TRBV5-1 | NA | NA | CASRSLGEETQYF | TGCGCCAGCAGATCCCTAGGGGAAGAGACCCAGTACTTC
TRBJ2-2 | TRBV30 | TRBD2 | once | CAWRRSGGTGELFF | TGTGCCTGGAGAAGGTCGGGGGGCACCGGGGAGCTGTTTTTT
TRBJ2-1 | TRBV19 | NA | NA | CASSIVDEQFF | TGTGCCAGTAGTATTGTCGATGAGCAGTTCTTC
TRBJ2-1 | TRBV6-2/TRBV6-3 | TRBD2 | NA | CASSSREGNYNEQFF | TGTGCCAGCAGCTCTCGGGAGGGGAACTACAATGAGCAGTTCTTC